This paragraph reports one T cell receptor (beta chain). These data are taken from a study of blood T cell repertoires in COVID-19. Overall study: Samples representing acute and convalescent COVID-19 were sourced from the United States, Italy and Spain.

The CDR3 extends over 17 amino acids. Germline values: CDR1 MGHRA, CDR2 YSYEKL. Trimming removed 0 bases from V and 0 bases from J, with 13 bases in between. TCRdb keeps only in-frame clones here, not all; method: immunoSEQ multiplex PCR. This sample has about 140,000 clones, with about 80% found just once. The chain uses TRBV4-1 and TRBJ2-3, with D perhaps matching TRBD2 (5 bases). Sequencing was carried out using peripheral blood. This TCR derives from a woman in her sixties with acute or convalescent COVID-19. As DNA, the CDR3 is TGCGCCAGCAGCCAAGAGAAGAGGGAGTGGAGCACAGATACGCAGTATTTT. Protein sequence: CASSQEKREWSTDTQYF.